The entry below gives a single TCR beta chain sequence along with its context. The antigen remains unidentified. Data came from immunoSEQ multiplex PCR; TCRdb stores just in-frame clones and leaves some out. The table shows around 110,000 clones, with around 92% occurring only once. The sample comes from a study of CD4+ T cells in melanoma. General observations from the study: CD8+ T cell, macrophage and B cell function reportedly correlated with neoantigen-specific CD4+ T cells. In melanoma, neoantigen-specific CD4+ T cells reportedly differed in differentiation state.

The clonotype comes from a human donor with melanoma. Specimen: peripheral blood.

The CDR3: CASSLESGTYEQYF. The CDR3, as DNA: TGTGCCAGCAGCTTGGAGAGCGGGACCTACGAGCAGTACTTC. The J gene is TRBJ2-7, the V gene TRBV5-4; 7 bases map to TRBD2. Trimming cost V 0 bases and J 2 bases; bases outside gene matches: 2. The CDR3 runs to 14 residues. CDR1 SGHNT and CDR2 YYREEE come from the germline V gene (reference sequence).